This T cell receptor beta chain was identified in a study of early T cells in non-severe SARS-CoV-2 infection. As for the study in general: Sequencing was performed on bulk RNA from unsorted whole blood, leaving chains unpaired.

Study-level findings and limits: Missing private and CD4 specificities, VDJdb matching favored anti-spike CD8 responses.

CDR3 length: 14 residues. Germline values: CDR1 SGHTA, CDR2 FQGNSA. J was trimmed by 9 bases and V by 5 bases; bases with no gene match: 10. This clonotype was seen at least ten times. The antigen remains unidentified. Tagging with unique molecular identifiers was applied to individual cDNA molecules. A single record per CDR3 protein comes from TCRdb applying MiXCR to the 5' RACE reads. The sample holds roughly 38,000 distinct CDR3 sequences; 5.5% to 7% are singletons and the top ten take roughly 4.5%. The V and J genes are TRBV7-2 and TRBJ2-7; 10 nucleotides align to TRBD2. This TCR was recovered from an adult who was a healthcare worker with PCR-confirmed SARS-CoV-2 infection or an uninfected control (not recorded which). This material consisted of whole blood, taken at baseline. CDR3 DNA: TGTGCCAGCAGCACTAGCGGGACACAAGGGGGGCAGTACTTC. It is translated as CASSTSGTQGGQYF.